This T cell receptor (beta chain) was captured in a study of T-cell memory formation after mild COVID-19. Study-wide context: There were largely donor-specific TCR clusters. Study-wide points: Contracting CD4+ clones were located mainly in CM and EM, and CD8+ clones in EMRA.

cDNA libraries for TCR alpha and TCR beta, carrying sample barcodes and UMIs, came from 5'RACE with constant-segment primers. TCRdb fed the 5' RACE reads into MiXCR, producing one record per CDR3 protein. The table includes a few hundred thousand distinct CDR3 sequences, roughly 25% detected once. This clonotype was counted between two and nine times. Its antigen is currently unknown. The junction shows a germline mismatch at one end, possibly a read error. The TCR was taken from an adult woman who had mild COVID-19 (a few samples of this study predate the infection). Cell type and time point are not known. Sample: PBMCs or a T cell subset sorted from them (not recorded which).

DNA of the CDR3: TGTGCCATCAGCGAGTGGGGGGCCTATTACACCTTC. This sequence encodes CAISEWGAYYTF. V and J are TRBV10-3 and TRBJ1-2; TRBD1 might be the D (6 bases). The CDR3 sequence is 12 residues long. Germline-derived CDR1 and CDR2 are ENHRY and SYGVKD.